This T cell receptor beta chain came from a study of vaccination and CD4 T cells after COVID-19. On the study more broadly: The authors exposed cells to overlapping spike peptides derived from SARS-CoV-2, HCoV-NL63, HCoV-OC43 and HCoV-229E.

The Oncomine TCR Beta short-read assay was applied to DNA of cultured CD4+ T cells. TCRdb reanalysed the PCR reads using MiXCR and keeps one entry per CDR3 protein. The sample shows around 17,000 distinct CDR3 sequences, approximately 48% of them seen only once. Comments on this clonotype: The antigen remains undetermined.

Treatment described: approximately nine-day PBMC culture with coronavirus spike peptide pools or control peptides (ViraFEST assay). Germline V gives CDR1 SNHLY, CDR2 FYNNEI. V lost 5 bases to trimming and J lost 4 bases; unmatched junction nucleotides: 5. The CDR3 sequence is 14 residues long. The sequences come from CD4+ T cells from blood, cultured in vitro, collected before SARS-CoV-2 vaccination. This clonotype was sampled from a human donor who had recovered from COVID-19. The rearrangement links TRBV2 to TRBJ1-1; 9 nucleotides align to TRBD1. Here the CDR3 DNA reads TGTGCCAGCAGTACAGGGGGCGGATCCACTGAAGCTTTCTTT. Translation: CASSTGGGSTEAFF.